The next 25 T cell receptor beta chains were all read from a single sample in a study of glioma-infiltrating T cells after dendritic cell vaccination. This table comes from immunoSEQ multiplex PCR, and its TCRdb copy is limited to in-frame clones, with some not included. In the table there are about 110,000 clones, nearly 90% of which are singletons. Time point indicated: after dendritic cell vaccination, including at tumor progression/relapse. Sequenced here: blood, sampled after dendritic cell vaccination. The receptors stem from a human donor with glioblastoma.

This clone has a single count. This rearrangement joins TRBV2 to TRBJ2-7; the match to TRBD1 covers 9 bases. Trimming at V came to 5 bases and at J to 5 bases, leaving 13 bases not matched to a gene. The CDR3 is 16 residues long. Per germline, CDR1 SNHLY and CDR2 FYNNEI. The CDR3 sequence is CASSPWGGQGEHEQYF. In nucleotides, the CDR3 is TGTGCCAGCAGTCCCTGGGGGGGACAGGGTGAACACGAGCAGTACTTC. The entire variable domain, with the rest obtained from reference TRBV2 and TRBJ2-7, is as follows: EPEVTQTPSHQVTQMGQEVILRCVPISNHLYFYWYRQILGQKVEFLVSFYNNEISEKSEIFDDQFSVERPDGSNFTLKIRSTKLEDSAMYFCASSPWGGQGEHEQYFGPGTRLTVT.

The chain joins TRBV9 to TRBJ1-3; D is unclear. Deletions cut 4 bases from V and 6 bases from J, with 11 bases between. The germline V gene encodes CDR1 SGDLS and CDR2 YYNGEE. CDR3 length: 13 amino acids. CDR3 bases: TGTGCCAGCAGCTTAAATGAGGAAAACACCATATATTTT. It is translated as CASSLNEENTIYF. Complete variable domain (other parts from reference TRBV9 and TRBJ1-3): DSGVTQTPKHLITATGQRVTLRCSPRSGDLSVYWYQQSLDQGLQFLIQYYNGEERAKGNILERFSAQQFPDLHSELNLSSLELGDSALYFCASSLNEENTIYFGEGSWLTVV.

The gene calls are TRBV28 and TRBJ1-1; no clear D. The length of the CDR3 is 13 residues. V shed 7 bases and J shed 4 bases, with 13 bases lying between them. Per germline, CDR1 MDHEN and CDR2 SYDVKM. DNA for the CDR3: TGTGCCAGCACCAACCCGGGTGTCACTGAAGCTTTCTTT. Amino acid sequence: CASTNPGVTEAFF. Full variable domain (rest looked up from reference TRBV28 and TRBJ1-1): DVKVTQSSRYLVKRTGEKVFLECVQDMDHENMFWYRQDPGLGLRLIYFSYDVKMKEKGDIPEGYSVSREKKERFSLILESASTNQTSMYLCASTNPGVTEAFFGQGTRLTVV.

This clone has a single count. The chain uses TRBV10-3 and TRBJ2-5, with TRBD2 identical over 7 bases. V was clipped by 10 bases and J by 5 bases; unmatched bases: 4. The CDR3 is 11 amino acids. Germline lookup yields CDR1 ENHRY and CDR2 SYGVKD. The CDR3 is CATGGSETQYF. CDR3 in DNA: TGTGCCACCGGGGGGTCGGAGACCCAGTACTTC.

The chain joins TRBV20-1 to TRBJ1-1; D uncertain. This CDR3 contains 11 residues. Germline assignment: CDR1 DFQATT and CDR2 SNEGSKA (reference sequence). V lost 1 base and J lost 3, with 3 bases in between. The CDR3 loop reads CSARVDTEAFF. In DNA, the CDR3 is TGCAGTGCTAGAGTAGACACTGAAGCTTTCTTT.

V and J are TRBV6-1 and TRBJ2-3; 11 bases agree with TRBD1. There are 15 residues in the CDR3. V lost 3 bases and J lost 4; bases outside the gene matches: 3. Germline V CDR1 and CDR2: MNHNS, SASEGT. The DNA of the CDR3 is TGTGCCAGCAGTGAGGGACAGGGGGAGTCAGATACGCAGTATTTT. Its protein is CASSEGQGESDTQYF.

This chain uses TRBV7-8 with TRBJ1-2, with TRBD1 matching 8 bases. The CDR3 has 13 amino acids. Germline V gene sequence: CDR1 SGHVS, CDR2 FQNEAQ. The junction had 7 bases not matched to a gene; V was cut back by 5 bases and J by 8 bases. CDR3 loop: CASSPRQGNGYTF. CDR3 nucleotide sequence: TGTGCCAGCAGCCCAAGACAGGGGAACGGCTACACCTTC.

The gene calls are TRBV30 and TRBJ1-2; D is uncertain. CDR1 and CDR2 from the germline V gene are GTSNPN and SVGIG (reference sequence). This CDR3 contains 12 residues. Between the trimmed V and J ends, which lost 5 bases and 0 bases, there was a span of 7 bases. DNA for the CDR3: TGTGCCTGGGAAGCCACTAACTATGGCTACACCTTC. Translation: CAWEATNYGYTF.

V gene TRBV7-3 combines with J gene TRBJ2-3; weak D call: TRBD2 (5 bases). The CDR3 sequence is 14 residues long. V gave up 4 bases and J gave up 2 bases, with 10 bases separating them. Germline CDR1 and CDR2: SGHTA and FQGTGA. CDR3 bases: TGTGCCAGCAGCTCAAGCGGTTACACAGATACGCAGTATTTT. Protein sequence: CASSSSGYTDTQYF.

The chain has TRBV5-5 and TRBJ2-7; no clear D gene. Germline V gene lookup returns CDR1 SGHKS and CDR2 YYEKEE (reference sequence). The CDR3 runs 13 residues. V lost 1 base to trimming and J lost 0 bases, with 5 bases between them. The CDR3 here is CASSLLSSYEQYF. In nucleotides, the CDR3 is TGTGCCAGCAGCTTGCTATCCTCCTACGAGCAGTACTTC.

The rearrangement links TRBV5-8 to TRBJ2-5; TRBD2 matches at 9 bases. V was pared by 4 bases and J by 5 bases, with 12 bases of the junction left unmatched. Germline CDR1 SGHTS, CDR2 YDEGEE. This CDR3 has 16 amino acids. The CDR3 sequence: CASSRGERGAEETQYF. For the CDR3, the DNA is TGTGCCAGCAGCCGGGGGGAGCGGGGGGCCGAGGAGACCCAGTACTTC.

This sequence joins TRBV6-5 and TRBJ2-3; 10 bases map to TRBD2. The CDR3 has 13 residues. Germline loops: CDR1 MNHEY, CDR2 SVGAGI. Unmatched junction bases numbered 4, after V lost 7 bases and J lost 6 bases. The CDR3 loop reads CASTQAGGDTQYF. The CDR3 region has the DNA TGTGCCAGCACACAAGCGGGAGGGGATACGCAGTATTTT.

This chain links TRBV5-1 with TRBJ2-6, with no clear D. The CDR3 extends over 15 amino acids. Between the trimmed V and J ends, which lost 0 bases and 4 bases, there was a span of 8 bases. In germline, CDR1 is SGHRS, CDR2 YFSETQ. CDR3 loop: CASSLGAPGANVLTF. The CDR3 coding sequence is TGCGCCAGCAGCTTGGGAGCTCCCGGGGCCAACGTCCTGACTTTC. Full variable domain (outside the CDR3, taken from reference TRBV5-1 and TRBJ2-6): KAGVTQTPRYLIKTRGQQVTLSCSPISGHRSVSWYQQTPGQGLQFLFEYFSETQRNKGNFPGRFSGRQFSNSRSEMNVSTLELGDSALYLCASSLGAPGANVLTFGAGSRLTVL.

J is TRBJ1-3 and V is TRBV30; possibly TRBD1 for D (6 bases). Germline CDR1 and CDR2: GTSNPN and SVGIG (reference sequence). This CDR3 has 14 residues. V lost 3 bases, J lost 3 bases, and 12 bases lay in between. The CDR3 DNA sequence: TGTGCCTGGAGGGGATGGGGGCTTGGAAACACCATATATTTT. It codes for CAWRGWGLGNTIYF.

The genes are TRBV27 and TRBJ1-4, with D perhaps TRBD1 (6 bases). Deletions cut 4 bases from V and 4 bases from J, with 10 bases between. The CDR3 contains 14 residues. Germline lookup yields CDR1 MNHEY and CDR2 SMNVEV (reference sequence). CDR3 coding DNA: TGTGCCAGCAGTTCGGGACAAGTTAATGAAAAACTGTTTTTT. Amino acids: CASSSGQVNEKLFF.

This chain joins TRBV7-3 and TRBJ1-1, with TRBD1 as a possible D gene (6 bases). Germline V gene data show CDR1 as SGHTA and CDR2 as FQGTGA. The V end was cut by 1 base, the J end by 8 bases, with 11 bases between. This CDR3 comprises 13 residues. The CDR3 DNA reads TGTGCCAGCAGCTTAATTGGGGGCGCGGAAGCTTTCTTT. Amino acid sequence: CASSLIGGAEAFF.

The chain is built from TRBV2 and TRBJ2-5; D uncertain. Trimming cost V 7 bases and J 5 bases, with 8 bases left between them. Germline V gene data show CDR1 as SNHLY and CDR2 as FYNNEI. There are 11 residues in the CDR3. CDR3 region: CASTFRETQYF. The CDR3 DNA reads TGTGCCAGCACCTTCCGGGAGACCCAGTACTTC.

This chain connects TRBV19 to TRBJ1-1, with 8 bases matching TRBD1. The ends lost 7 bases at V and 2 bases at J; junction bases unmatched: 9. Germline CDR1 LNHDA, CDR2 SQIVND (reference sequence). This CDR3 region has 15 residues. CDR3 sequence (DNA): TGTGCCAGTACCAAGTTGGGACAGGATAACACTGAAGCTTTCTTT. This gives the protein CASTKLGQDNTEAFF.

The chain uses TRBV11-3 and TRBJ1-2, with D perhaps matching TRBD1 (5 bases). Per germline, CDR1 SGHNT and CDR2 YENEEA. With 0 bases removed from V and 4 bases from J, the gap between germline ends came to 15 bases. This CDR3 contains 16 residues. CDR3 sequence: CASSLEGREGSYGYTF. DNA of the CDR3: TGTGCCAGCAGCTTAGAAGGCAGGGAGGGGTCCTATGGCTACACCTTC.

J is TRBJ2-7 and V is TRBV5-4; 9 nucleotides agree with TRBD2. Germline V gene lookup returns CDR1 SGHNT and CDR2 YYREEE (reference sequence). The length of the CDR3 is 14 residues. With V trimmed by 4 bases and J by 3 bases, 5 bases remained unmatched. CDR3 in amino acids: CASSLGLADYEQYF. CDR3 bases: TGTGCCAGCAGCCTGGGACTAGCAGACTACGAGCAGTACTTC.

The chain recombines TRBV7-6 with TRBJ2-7; TRBD2 aligns across 11 bases. V was pared by 5 bases and J by 2 bases, with 5 bases of the junction left unmatched. The CDR3 contains 15 residues. Germline V gene sequence: CDR1 SGHVS, CDR2 FNYEAQ. The CDR3 coding sequence is TGTGCCAGCAGCCCTTTTAGCGGGAGGGCCTACGAGCAGTACTTC. It specifies CASSPFSGRAYEQYF.

CDR3 loop: CASSEQAGGVYNEQFF. CDR3 DNA sequence: TGTGCCAGCAGTGAACAAGCGGGGGGAGTATACAATGAGCAGTTCTTC. The chain combines TRBV6-1 with TRBJ2-1, with TRBD2 matching over 9 bases. Germline CDR1 MNHNS, CDR2 SASEGT. This CDR3 spans 16 amino acids. V shed 2 bases, J shed 4 bases, and the junction held 6 bases outside the gene matches.

Comment on this clone: The germline gene is not matched at one end of the junction; a read error may be the cause. The chain uses TRBV19 and TRBJ1-1; D is unclear. This CDR3 is built from 13 residues. Germline CDR1 LNHDA, CDR2 SQIVND (reference sequence). The CDR3 region is CASSSSFGTEAFF. The CDR3 bases are TGTGCAAGTAGCTCCTCGTTCGGCACTGAAGCTTTCTTT.

V and J are TRBV29-1 and TRBJ1-3, with TRBD1 matching over 8 bases. This CDR3 is 14 amino acids long. CDR1 and CDR2 (germline): SQVTM, ANQGSEA. The trim removed 6 bases at V and 2 bases at J, leaving 6 bases unmatched. The CDR3 loop is CSVRQGLTGNTIYF. The CDR3 DNA sequence: TGCAGCGTGAGACAGGGGTTGACTGGAAACACCATATATTTT. Using reference TRBV29-1 and TRBJ1-3 for the parts outside the CDR3, the full variable domain is SAVISQKPSRDICQRGTSLTIQCQVDSQVTMMFWYRQQPGQSLTLIATANQGSEATYESGFVIDKFPISRPNLTFSTLTVSNMSPEDSSIYLCSVRQGLTGNTIYFGEGSWLTVV.

The chain is built from TRBV5-1 and TRBJ1-2; D not certain. Trimming took 3 bases from V and 4 from J, leaving 16 bases between them. The V gene's germline CDR1 is SGHRS and CDR2 YFSETQ. The CDR3 totals 15 residues. CDR3 nucleotide sequence: TGCGCCAGCAGCTCCCCCCCGGCGGATGTCTATGGCTACACCTTC. This translates into CASSSPPADVYGYTF.